This T cell receptor (beta chain) was found in a study of blood T cell repertoires in COVID-19. TCRdb keeps only in-frame clones here, not all; method: immunoSEQ multiplex PCR. The sample has about 65,000 clones; about 77% are singletons. This clone was detected once. Germline CDR1 and CDR2: SGHTS and YDEGEE. V lost 1 base and J lost 1, with 15 bases in between. The CDR3 length is 17 residues. The TCR sequence derives from a human donor in a cohort sampled during active COVID-19. The sequenced material came from peripheral blood. The rearrangement uses TRBV5-8 and TRBJ2-1; tentative D call: TRBD2 (6 bases). The DNA of the CDR3 is TGTGCCAGCAGCTTGTCTATAGCGGTCTTATCCTACAATGAGCAGTTCTTC. It yields the protein CASSLSIAVLSYNEQFF.